This T cell receptor beta chain emerged from a study of CD8 T cells in ankylosing spondylitis. Overall study findings and caveats: Clones that were linked to disease were CD8+ and were relatively rare in peripheral blood. The clones that were linked to disease were reported to be significantly enriched in matched synovial fluid samples from ankylosing spondylitis patients. Eight or nine highly homologous variants formed a TCR beta motif that appeared characteristic of ankylosing spondylitis blood.

Quantitative 5'-RACE was performed with molecular barcodes, and it yielded the TCR beta libraries. TCRdb re-derived calls from the 5' RACE reads in MiXCR, one entry per CDR3 protein. The sample contains 700,000 to 850,000 distinct CDR3 sequences, approximately 12% of which appear only once. Trimming left V 6 bases short and J 5 bases short, with 19 bases between. There are 15 residues in the CDR3. Germline values: CDR1 MNHNS, CDR2 SASEGT. In this sample, this clonotype turned up a few times. The antigen remains undetermined. This chain connects TRBV6-1 to TRBJ1-1; the D gene is possibly TRBD1 (5 bases). The sample taken for sequencing was blood, either unsorted or a sorted T cell fraction (not recorded which). The TCR was taken from a male donor with ankylosing spondylitis. This CDR3 reads CASREAGQGRTEAFF. The CDR3 DNA follows: TGTGCCAGCAGGGAGGCGGGGCAGGGAAGAACTGAAGCTTTCTTT.